The 16 T cell receptor beta chains listed next were all sequenced from one sample in a study of regulatory T cells in long-lasting Graves disease. The time point denotes: newly diagnosed GD, antithyroid drugs for less than 3 months. The TCR library was made from RNA extracted from PBMCs. In building TCR beta libraries, iRepertoire HTBI primers were used together with Arm-PCR of CDR3 regions. TCRdb fed the multiplex PCR reads into MiXCR, producing one record per CDR3 protein. The data contain approximately 360,000 distinct CDR3 sequences, approximately 12% of them seen just once; the ten biggest clones take up approximately 17%. The same sample was also used in a study of T cells in Graves' hyperthyroidism and ophthalmopathy.

Sequencing used peripheral blood mononuclear cells (PBMCs), obtained at new diagnosis, from a patient treated with antithyroid drugs. All receptors derive from a woman aged 18-29 years with Graves disease.

This clonotype was counted ten times or more. The chain carries TRBV6-5 and TRBJ1-5; D gene ambiguous. The CDR3 has 15 amino acids. CDR1 and CDR2 from the germline V gene are MNHEY and SVGAGI. Trimming took off 3 bases at V and 0 bases at J, with 9 bases between the two ends. The DNA for the CDR3 is TGTGCCAGCAGTTATCTGGGGTATAGCAATCAGCCCCAGCATTTT. It codes for CASSYLGYSNQPQHF.

The sample holds many counts of this clonotype. The V gene is TRBV5-1, the J gene TRBJ2-1; TRBD2 might be the D (5 bases). The germline V gene encodes CDR1 SGHRS and CDR2 YFSETQ. V gave up 0 bases and J gave up 6 bases, with 16 bases separating them. This CDR3 is 16 amino acids long. CDR3 sequence: CASSLVGSGSGNEQFF. The DNA for the CDR3 is TGCGCCAGCAGCTTGGTAGGGTCGGGGAGCGGCAATGAGCAGTTCTTC.

This chain's CDR3 is CASRFGMSSYNEQFF. CDR3 bases: TGTGCCAGCAGATTTGGGATGAGCTCCTACAATGAGCAGTTCTTC. V is TRBV27 and J is TRBJ2-1; the D is unclear. Germline values: CDR1 MNHEY, CDR2 SMNVEV (reference sequence). The CDR3 contains 15 residues. Deletions cut 6 bases from V and 0 bases from J, with 12 bases between.

This clonotype was counted ten times or more. This chain links TRBV7-2 with TRBJ2-1; weak D call: TRBD2 (6 bases). Germline assignment: CDR1 SGHTA and CDR2 FQGNSA. The CDR3 spans 16 residues. With 6 bases removed from V and 0 bases from J, the gap between germline ends came to 15 bases. CDR3 nucleotide sequence: TGTGCCAGCAGTACTAAGACGGGGGACTCCTACAATGAGCAGTTCTTC. Translation: CASSTKTGDSYNEQFF.

This clonotype has at least ten counts. The chain has TRBV18 and TRBJ1-1; possible D gene TRBD1, 5 bases. Germline V gene sequence: CDR1 KGHSH, CDR2 LQKENI. The CDR3 loop spans 17 amino acids. Trimming cost V 6 bases and J 6 bases, with 26 bases left between them. In DNA, the CDR3 is TGTGCCAGCTCGCAACGCTGGGAAACTAGGCAGGGCTCTGAAGCTTTCTTT. Protein product: CASSQRWETRQGSEAFF.

This clonotype was seen a few times. The gene calls are TRBV6-1 and TRBJ1-1; D unclear. The length of the CDR3 is 12 residues. V was shortened by 9 bases and J by 6 bases, with 14 bases between the two germline ends. CDR1 MNHNS and CDR2 SASEGT come from the germline V gene. CDR3 coding DNA: TGTGCCAGTCATGACCGCTCTCCTGAAGCTTTCTTT. As protein: CASHDRSPEAFF.

Many counts were recorded for this clonotype. The chain has TRBV7-2 and TRBJ2-1; the match to TRBD1 covers 8 bases. The V segment lost 2 bases and the J segment 6 bases; nucleotides outside the gene matches: 6. This CDR3 has 15 residues. Germline V gene sequence: CDR1 SGHTA, CDR2 FQGNSA. In DNA form, the CDR3 reads TGTGCCAGCAGCTTACCGGGACAGGCACCCAATGAGCAGTTCTTC. This codes for CASSLPGQAPNEQFF.

This clonotype was seen at least ten times. The CDR3 here is CASSSWIREKSYNEQFF. The DNA of the CDR3 is TGTGCCAGCAGCTCGTGGATCAGGGAAAAGTCCTACAATGAGCAGTTCTTC. The rearrangement joins TRBV11-2 to TRBJ2-1, with D possibly being TRBD1 (5 bases). Germline V lookup: CDR1 SGHAT, CDR2 FQNNGV. The germline V and J ends were trimmed by 4 bases and 1 base, with 17 bases remaining between them. This CDR3 is built from 17 residues.

This clonotype was observed many times. V gene TRBV29-1 combines with J gene TRBJ1-3; D not certain. The CDR3 has 13 amino acids. Germline CDR1 SQVTM, CDR2 ANQGSEA. V was pared by 2 bases and J by 2 bases, with 7 bases between. The DNA of the CDR3 is TGCAGCGTTGAACGTGGGACTGGAAACACCATATATTTT. Translating gives CSVERGTGNTIYF.

V is TRBV19 and J is TRBJ2-1; 7 nucleotides line up with TRBD2. This CDR3 is 13 amino acids long. The germline gives CDR1 LNHDA, CDR2 SQIVND (reference sequence). V shed 4 bases and J 4 bases; nucleotides not matched to a gene: 1. DNA of the CDR3: TGTGCCAGTAGTACTAGCGGATACAATGAGCAGTTCTTC. It specifies CASSTSGYNEQFF. Looking up the rest from reference TRBV19 and TRBJ2-1 gives the full variable domain: DGGITQSPKYLFRKEGQNVTLSCEQNLNHDAMYWYRQDPGQGLRLIYYSQIVNDFQKGDIAEGYSVSREKKESFPLTVTSAQKNPTAFYLCASSTSGYNEQFFGPGTRLTVL.

This clonotype was seen repeatedly, ten times or more. The chain is built from TRBV9 and TRBJ1-2; 7 bases line up with TRBD1. CDR3 size: 13 residues. Germline loops: CDR1 SGDLS, CDR2 YYNGEE. The trim removed 0 bases at V and 6 bases at J, leaving 2 bases unmatched. Written as DNA, the CDR3 is TGTGCCAGCAGCGTAGGAACAGGGGATGGCTACACCTTC. Protein: CASSVGTGDGYTF.

The sample holds many counts of this clonotype. The chain combines TRBV5-6 with TRBJ1-1; tentative D call: TRBD1 (6 bases). The CDR3 consists of 14 residues. V lost 4 bases, J lost 5 bases, and 15 bases lay in between. CDR1 and CDR2 from the germline V gene are SGHDT and YYEEEE. CDR3 DNA: TGTGCCAGCAGCCTTACAGGGTCTAGAACTGAAGCTTTCTTT. Protein product: CASSLTGSRTEAFF. The full variable domain, rest sourced from reference TRBV5-6 and TRBJ1-1, is DAGVTQSPTHLIKTRGQQVTLRCSPKSGHDTVSWYQQALGQGPQFIFQYYEEEERQRGNFPDRFSGHQFPNYSSELNVNALLLGDSALYLCASSLTGSRTEAFFGQGTRLTVV.

This clonotype was seen ten or more times. The chain links TRBV13 to TRBJ1-1, with D perhaps TRBD1 (5 bases). The V gene's germline CDR1 is PRHDT and CDR2 FYEKMQ (reference sequence). CDR3 size: 16 residues. With 2 bases removed from V and 1 base from J, the gap between germline ends came to 14 bases. CDR3 bases: TGTGCCAGCAGCTTATTGGGGGTCCGAGGGAACACTGAAGCTTTCTTT. Translated: CASSLLGVRGNTEAFF.

This clonotype was observed once. The V call is TRBV5-1, the J call TRBJ2-5; TRBD1 or TRBD2 may be the D gene (5 bases each). Germline loops: CDR1 SGHRS, CDR2 YFSETQ. V lost 0 bases, J lost 5 bases, and 11 bases lay in between. This CDR3 is 14 amino acids long. The CDR3 reads CASSLGDPRETQYF. The CDR3 nucleotides read TGCGCCAGCAGCTTGGGGGACCCCCGGGAGACCCAGTACTTC.

The table lists this clonotype with many counts. The chain has TRBV7-8 and TRBJ2-7, with TRBD2 matching over 13 bases. The CDR3 is 19 residues long. V shed 0 bases and J 4 bases; nucleotides not matched to a gene: 12. Per the germline V gene, CDR1 is SGHVS and CDR2 is FQNEAQ. This chain's CDR3 is CASSLAGPITSGRGYEQYF. The DNA of the CDR3 is TGTGCCAGCAGCTTAGCGGGCCCCATAACTAGCGGGAGGGGGTACGAGCAGTACTTC. The whole variable domain, remainder taken from reference TRBV7-8 and TRBJ2-7, is GAGVSQSPRYKVAKRGQDVALRCDPISGHVSLFWYQQALGQGPEFLTYFQNEAQLDKSGLPSDRFFAERPEGSVSTLKIQRTQQEDSAVYLCASSLAGPITSGRGYEQYFGPGTRLTVT.

This clonotype occurred many times. The chain combines TRBV7-2 with TRBJ2-7; 11 positions match TRBD2. Trimming took 6 bases from V and 3 from J; bases not matched to a gene: 4. There are 14 residues in the CDR3. Germline V lookup: CDR1 SGHTA, CDR2 FQGNSA. CDR3 protein: CASRLAGGFYEQYF. In DNA, the CDR3 is TGTGCCAGCAGGCTAGCGGGAGGTTTCTACGAGCAGTACTTC.